This T cell receptor beta chain was documented in a study of blood T cell repertoires in COVID-19. Study as a whole: There were acute and convalescent COVID-19 samples, and they came from the United States, Italy and Spain. PBMCs, B-cell-depleted T cells, or T cells were the source of the cDNA or gDNA that made up the material.

In the original processing: How many nucleated cells were present was estimated from reference gene primer amplification. Sequencing used immunoSEQ multiplex PCR; TCRdb keeps in-frame clones, though not all of them. Clonal size and the V and J genes are those of that table, whereas D and trimming came from the DNA. The sample yields more than 150,000 clones, more than 75% seen once. Germline-derived CDR1 and CDR2 are LGHNT and FRNRAP. Trimming cost V 5 bases and J 3 bases, with 16 bases left between them. CDR3 length: 15 residues. This receptor was taken from a man aged 35-49 years with active or convalescent COVID-19. Sequencing was performed on peripheral blood. The genes are TRBV12-5 and TRBJ1-1, with a weak D call TRBD1 (5 bases). CDR3 sequence (DNA): TGTGCTAGTGGTCTTGGGAAGGGAGGGGACACTGAAGCTTTCTTT. As protein: CASGLGKGGDTEAFF.